This is a list of T cell receptor beta chains from one sample in a study of T cells after posttransplantation cyclophosphamide. Using immunoSEQ multiplex PCR, the repertoire was profiled, and TCRdb retains in-frame clones only, with some absent. The data contain 6,000 or so clones, 82% of them singletons. The material sequenced was CD4+ T cells sorted from blood, taken approximately 380 days after allogeneic stem cell transplant with posttransplant cyclophosphamide. These receptors originate from a male patient between 45 and 59 years old who received an allogeneic stem cell transplant from a related donor and was CMV-positive. Some T cells may have originated in the graft donor. The CDR3 runs from the conserved cysteine through the conserved F or W. The D gene is left open where the match is weak. Expanded clones are given a class, and other clones once, few, many or no size at all.

j_call: TRBJ2-7; v_call: TRBV9; d_call: -; clone_size: -; cdr3_nt: TGTGCCAGCAGCGTAGGGGCAGGGTCCGAGCAGTACTTC; cdr3_aa: CASSVGAGSEQYF
j_call: TRBJ1-5; v_call: TRBV2; d_call: -; clone_size: large; cdr3_nt: TGTGCCAGCAGTTTTTGGGCCAATCAGCCCCAGCATTTT; cdr3_aa: CASSFWANQPQHF
j_call: TRBJ2-1; v_call: TRBV7-3; d_call: TRBD2; clone_size: -; cdr3_nt: TGTGCCAGCAGCCCCCGTGGTAGCGGGGGGGCGGCCAGTGAGCAGTTCTTC; cdr3_aa: CASSPRGSGGAASEQFF
j_call: TRBJ2-2; v_call: TRBV4-1; d_call: TRBD2; clone_size: -; cdr3_nt: TGCGCCAGCAGCCGCCGGCAACTAGCGGGGGGCGCGAACACCGGGGAGCTGTTTTTT; cdr3_aa: CASSRRQLAGGANTGELFF
j_call: TRBJ1-2; v_call: TRBV18; d_call: -; clone_size: -; cdr3_nt: TGTGCCAGCTCATCAGAAATGGCAGGAAACTATGGCTACACCTTC; cdr3_aa: CASSSEMAGNYGYTF
j_call: TRBJ1-3; v_call: TRBV6-5; d_call: -; clone_size: few; cdr3_nt: TGTGCCAGCAGTTACTCGAGTTACTTGGGAAACACCATATATTTT; cdr3_aa: CASSYSSYLGNTIYF
j_call: TRBJ2-1; v_call: TRBV18; d_call: -; clone_size: once; cdr3_nt: TGTGCCAGCTCACCATTAGAGAACTCCTACAATGAGCAGTTCTTC; cdr3_aa: CASSPLENSYNEQFF
j_call: TRBJ2-3; v_call: TRBV18; d_call: -; clone_size: -; cdr3_nt: TGTGCCAGCTCACGCAGGGTACTCGCCACCTCTGATACGCAGTATTTT; cdr3_aa: CASSRRVLATSDTQYF
j_call: TRBJ2-6; v_call: TRBV18; d_call: -; clone_size: -; cdr3_nt: TGTGCCAGCTCACCAAACAGTGCTGGGGCCAACGTCCTGACTTTC; cdr3_aa: CASSPNSAGANVLTF
j_call: TRBJ2-4; v_call: TRBV11-3; d_call: TRBD2; clone_size: -; cdr3_nt: TGTGCCAGCAGCTTAGGGGACACGGGGGGGTCAAACATTCAGTACTTC; cdr3_aa: CASSLGDTGGSNIQYF
j_call: TRBJ1-6; v_call: TRBV5-1; d_call: -; clone_size: -; cdr3_nt: TGCGCCAGCAGCTGGCTGGGAGTCCTTTCCGGCTCCTATAATTCACCCCTCCACTTT; cdr3_aa: CASSWLGVLSGSYNSPLHF
j_call: TRBJ1-3; v_call: TRBV18; d_call: TRBD1; clone_size: -; cdr3_nt: TGTGCCAGCTCACCAACGGGACAGCTGAAATTCTCTGGAAACACCATATATTTT; cdr3_aa: CASSPTGQLKFSGNTIYF
j_call: TRBJ2-6; v_call: TRBV29-1; d_call: TRBD1; clone_size: -; cdr3_nt: TGCAGCGTCCAGGGGGCGCCCTCTGGGGCCAACGTCCTGACTTTC; cdr3_aa: CSVQGAPSGANVLTF
j_call: TRBJ2-3; v_call: TRBV4-1; d_call: -; clone_size: -; cdr3_nt: TGCGCCAGCAGCCAAGTTGGGACACTAATAAACACAGATACGCAGTATTTT; cdr3_aa: CASSQVGTLINTDTQYF
j_call: TRBJ1-1; v_call: TRBV7-2; d_call: -; clone_size: -; cdr3_nt: TGTGCCAGCAGCCTTCAACAGGGAGACACTGAAGCTTTCTTT; cdr3_aa: CASSLQQGDTEAFF
j_call: TRBJ1-2; v_call: TRBV6-1; d_call: TRBD1; clone_size: -; cdr3_nt: TGTGCCAGCAGTCTACGGACAGGGGATCATGGCTACACCTTC; cdr3_aa: CASSLRTGDHGYTF
j_call: TRBJ2-7; v_call: TRBV7-9; d_call: -; clone_size: -; cdr3_nt: TGTGCCAGCAGCCGGGGGATTTACGAGCAGTACTTC; cdr3_aa: CASSRGIYEQYF
j_call: TRBJ1-1; v_call: TRBV18; d_call: -; clone_size: -; cdr3_nt: TGTGCCAGCTCACCACCGAGAACTCCTCCGGTCCCTGAAGCTTTCTTT; cdr3_aa: CASSPPRTPPVPEAFF
j_call: TRBJ1-1; v_call: TRBV23-1; d_call: -; clone_size: -; cdr3_nt: TGCGCCAGCAGTCAATCGAAAGGGGGAGACACTGAAGCTTTCTTT; cdr3_aa: CASSQSKGGDTEAFF
j_call: TRBJ2-5; v_call: TRBV7-2; d_call: TRBD2; clone_size: -; cdr3_nt: TGTGCCAGCAGCATCCGGACTAGCGGGAGGGGGGAGCAGTACTTC; cdr3_aa: CASSIRTSGRGEQYF
j_call: TRBJ1-2; v_call: TRBV5-1; d_call: -; clone_size: -; cdr3_nt: TGCGCCAGCAGCCCCGCTATTAACTATGGCTACACCTTC; cdr3_aa: CASSPAINYGYTF
j_call: TRBJ2-5; v_call: TRBV7-7; d_call: -; clone_size: -; cdr3_nt: TGTGCTAGCAGCTTAGCCGGCGGGGAGACCCAGTACTTC; cdr3_aa: CASSLAGGETQYF
j_call: TRBJ1-5; v_call: TRBV30; d_call: -; clone_size: -; cdr3_nt: TGTGCCTGGAGTGGGGGCCTCGGCAATCAGCCCCAGCATTTT; cdr3_aa: CAWSGGLGNQPQHF
j_call: TRBJ1-5; v_call: TRBV9; d_call: -; clone_size: -; cdr3_nt: TGTGCCAGCAGCGTAGGAGTCTATAGCAATCAGCCCCAGCATTTT; cdr3_aa: CASSVGVYSNQPQHF
j_call: TRBJ2-5; v_call: TRBV27; d_call: TRBD1; clone_size: -; cdr3_nt: TGTGCCAGCAGTTTAAGGACAGGGGAAGAGACCCAGTACTTC; cdr3_aa: CASSLRTGEETQYF
j_call: TRBJ1-2; v_call: TRBV18; d_call: -; clone_size: -; cdr3_nt: TGTGCCAGCTCACCATCTGACCGAAACTCGGAGGGCTACACCTTC; cdr3_aa: CASSPSDRNSEGYTF
j_call: TRBJ2-1; v_call: TRBV29-1; d_call: TRBD2; clone_size: -; cdr3_nt: TGCAGCGTTGGGCGGCTAGCGGGAATCAATGAGCAGTTCTTC; cdr3_aa: CSVGRLAGINEQFF
j_call: TRBJ1-1; v_call: TRBV7-2; d_call: -; clone_size: few; cdr3_nt: TGTGCCAGCAGCCACTACCCCCAGGGGTCTAAAACTGAAGCTTTCTTT; cdr3_aa: CASSHYPQGSKTEAFF
j_call: TRBJ2-1; v_call: TRBV30; d_call: -; clone_size: -; cdr3_nt: TGTGCCTGGAGTACCGGTCTAGCGTTAAGCAATGAGCAGTTCTTC; cdr3_aa: CAWSTGLALSNEQFF
j_call: TRBJ1-1; v_call: TRBV28; d_call: -; clone_size: -; cdr3_nt: TGTGCCGGGGGCAGGACAACTGAAGCTTTCTTT; cdr3_aa: CAGGRTTEAFF
j_call: TRBJ2-7; v_call: TRBV10-3; d_call: TRBD2; clone_size: -; cdr3_nt: TGTGCCATCTTCTCCGGGACTAGCGGGGGATACGAGCAGTACTTC; cdr3_aa: CAIFSGTSGGYEQYF
j_call: TRBJ1-1; v_call: TRBV7-2; d_call: TRBD1; clone_size: -; cdr3_nt: TGTGCCAGCAGACCCCCCGGACAGGATGACACTGAAGCTTTCTTT; cdr3_aa: CASRPPGQDDTEAFF
j_call: TRBJ1-1; v_call: TRBV7-9; d_call: TRBD1; clone_size: -; cdr3_nt: TGTGCCAGCAGCCCGGGACAGGGTGCTGAAGCTTTCTTT; cdr3_aa: CASSPGQGAEAFF
j_call: TRBJ2-7; v_call: TRBV19; d_call: -; clone_size: -; cdr3_nt: TGTGCCACTTCTGTAGCGGAAAGAACCTACGAGCAGTACTTC; cdr3_aa: CATSVAERTYEQYF
j_call: TRBJ2-7; v_call: TRBV28; d_call: TRBD1; clone_size: -; cdr3_nt: TGTGCCAGCAGTCCACCCGGGACAGGGAAAGACGAGCAGTACTTC; cdr3_aa: CASSPPGTGKDEQYF
j_call: TRBJ2-3; v_call: TRBV5-1; d_call: -; clone_size: few; cdr3_nt: TGCGCCAGCAGCACGGCGGGACAGACAGATACGCAGTATTTT; cdr3_aa: CASSTAGQTDTQYF
j_call: TRBJ2-2; v_call: TRBV21-1; d_call: -; clone_size: -; cdr3_nt: TGTGCCAGCAGCAACCGGACAGCAACGAACACCGGGGAGCTGTTTTTT; cdr3_aa: CASSNRTATNTGELFF
j_call: TRBJ2-3; v_call: TRBV5-1; d_call: -; clone_size: -; cdr3_nt: TGCGCCAGCAGCTTGGGGACAGCCGATACGCAGTATTTT; cdr3_aa: CASSLGTADTQYF
j_call: TRBJ2-1; v_call: TRBV5-1; d_call: TRBD2; clone_size: once; cdr3_nt: TGCGCCAGCAGCTTGACTAGCGGGGGGGCCTATGAGCAGTTCTTC; cdr3_aa: CASSLTSGGAYEQFF
j_call: TRBJ2-1; v_call: TRBV6-6; d_call: -; clone_size: -; cdr3_nt: TGTGCCAGCAGCCAGGTACACAATGAGCAGTTCTTC; cdr3_aa: CASSQVHNEQFF
j_call: TRBJ1-4; v_call: TRBV6-5; d_call: -; clone_size: -; cdr3_nt: TGTGCCAGCAGCCCTCGGTACGGTGAAAAACTGTTTTTT; cdr3_aa: CASSPRYGEKLFF